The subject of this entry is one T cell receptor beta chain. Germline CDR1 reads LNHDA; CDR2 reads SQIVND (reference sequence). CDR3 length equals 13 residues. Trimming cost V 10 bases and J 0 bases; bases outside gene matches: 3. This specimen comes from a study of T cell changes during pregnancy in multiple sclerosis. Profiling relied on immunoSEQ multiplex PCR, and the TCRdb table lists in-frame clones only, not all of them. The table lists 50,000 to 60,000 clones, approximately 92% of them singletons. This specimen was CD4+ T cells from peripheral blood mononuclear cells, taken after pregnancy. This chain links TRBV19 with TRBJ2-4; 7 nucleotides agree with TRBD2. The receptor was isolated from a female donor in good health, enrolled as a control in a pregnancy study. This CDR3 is CATSSGAKNIQYF. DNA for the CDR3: TGTGCCACCTCTAGCGGAGCCAAAAACATTCAGTACTTC.